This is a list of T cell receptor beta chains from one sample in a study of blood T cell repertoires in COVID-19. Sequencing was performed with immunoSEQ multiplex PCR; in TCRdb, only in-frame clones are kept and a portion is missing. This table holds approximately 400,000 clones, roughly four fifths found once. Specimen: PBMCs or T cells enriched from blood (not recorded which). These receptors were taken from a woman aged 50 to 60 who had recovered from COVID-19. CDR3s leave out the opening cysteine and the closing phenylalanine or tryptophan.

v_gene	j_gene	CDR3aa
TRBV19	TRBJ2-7	ATSLSYEQY
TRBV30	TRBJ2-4	AWSDGLWFGG
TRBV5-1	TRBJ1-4	ASSFSWGEVDNEKLF
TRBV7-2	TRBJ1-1	ASSLQLPTGQVPEAF
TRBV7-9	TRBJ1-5	ASSLDKGNQPQH
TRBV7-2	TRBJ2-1	ASSFSQVSSYNEQF
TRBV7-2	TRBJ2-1	ASSQLVTSYNEQF
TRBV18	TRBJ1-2	ASLHRTGANYGYT
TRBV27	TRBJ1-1	ASSRPPGQTEAF
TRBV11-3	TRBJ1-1	ASSLSGGVLDTEAF
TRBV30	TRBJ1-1	AWRRELNTEAF
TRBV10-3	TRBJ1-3	AIKKEVEGNTIY
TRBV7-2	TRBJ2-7	ASSSTGGEYEQY
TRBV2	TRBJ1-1	ASTLPPGTEAF
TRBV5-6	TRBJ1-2	ASSSGDGYT
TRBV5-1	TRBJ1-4	ASSLGTGIEKLF
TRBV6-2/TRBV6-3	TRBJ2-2	ASSLWTSGRLPANTGELF
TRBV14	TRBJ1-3	ASSQALFLGLAGNTIY
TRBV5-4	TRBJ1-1	ASSLGGGNTEAF
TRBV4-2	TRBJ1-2	ASSQTGDGYT
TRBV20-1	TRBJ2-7	SASIEDEQY
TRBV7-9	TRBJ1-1	ASSLAAENTEAF
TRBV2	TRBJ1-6	ASSEAGPSNSPLH